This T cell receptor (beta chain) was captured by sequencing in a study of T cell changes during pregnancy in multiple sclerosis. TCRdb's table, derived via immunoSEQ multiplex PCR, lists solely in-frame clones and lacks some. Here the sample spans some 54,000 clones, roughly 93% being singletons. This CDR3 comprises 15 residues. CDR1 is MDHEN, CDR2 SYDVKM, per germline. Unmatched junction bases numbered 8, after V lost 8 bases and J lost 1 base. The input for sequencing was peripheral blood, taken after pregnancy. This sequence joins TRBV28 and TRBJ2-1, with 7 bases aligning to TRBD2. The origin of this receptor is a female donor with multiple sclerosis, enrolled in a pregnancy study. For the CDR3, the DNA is TGTGCCAGCGAAGGCGGGAGTGTTTCCTACAATGAGCAGTTCTTC. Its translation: CASEGGSVSYNEQFF.